The T cell receptor beta chain described here comes from a study of T-cell reconstitution after alpha-beta-depleted transplantation in children (TCRdb year 2016). The study in broad terms: T-cell immune reconstitution after TCRalphabeta/CD19-depleted allogeneic hematopoietic cell transplantation in children was quantitatively tracked in the study by means of TCR repertoire profiling.

Turning to this clonotype: The antigen it binds to is not known. The input lacks base qualities; no much larger clone sits a single base away.

Preparation of the library involved PCR. TCRdb shows the sequencer as Illumina HiSeq 2500. Molecular barcoding was employed in the preparation of TCR libraries, with unique molecular identifiers being used to normalize TCRbeta repertoire quantification. In-frame beta chains were kept once TCRdb had trimmed the public reads at Q25 with fastp and called clones with MiXCR. CDR3 protein duplicates are merged, each entry listing the most common genes and DNA. The sample includes a few hundred thousand distinct CDR3 sequences, with about 9.3% observed a single time. The leading ten clones occupy 2% to 2.5% of the sample. CDR1 and CDR2 were assigned from the germline V gene as SQVTM and ANQGSEA. From the cysteine through the phenylalanine, the CDR3 covers 12 amino acids. Solely the CDR3 DNA is kept, with 36 bases framed from the first base. V drops 0 bases and J drops 8 bases, leaving 8 bases in between.

This specimen consisted of PBMCs from the stem cell graft donor, obtained from the stem cell graft. The receptor comes from a human donor who donated a stem cell graft to a child with acute lymphoblastic leukemia. The rearranged segments are TRBV29-1 and TRBJ2-1; the D gene cannot be resolved reliably. The nucleotide sequence is TGCAGCGTTGAAGACCACCACGATGAGCAGTTCTTC. Translated, this is CSVEDHHDEQFF.